The 24 T cell receptor beta chains below come from one sample, sequenced in a study of PD-1 blockade in classical Hodgkin lymphoma. Brentuximab vedotin exposure varied, and every patient relapsed after autologous stem cell transplantation. The data were produced by immunoSEQ multiplex PCR, yet TCRdb's version contains in-frame clones alone and is incomplete. Counted here are about 13,000 clones, about 80% occurring once; the ten biggest clones make up less than 25%. The sequencing here drew on peripheral blood mononuclear cells (PBMCs), taken at baseline. All receptors derive from a human donor with classical Hodgkin lymphoma.

This chain connects TRBV4-3 to TRBJ1-3; D may be TRBD1 (5 bases). The CDR3 extends over 17 amino acids. Germline loops: CDR1 LGHNA, CDR2 YSLEER. The germline V and J ends were trimmed by 3 bases and 1 base, with 16 bases remaining between them. CDR3 region: CASSQGVGSTSGNTIYF. The DNA of the CDR3 is TGCGCCAGCAGCCAGGGGGTAGGGAGTACATCTGGAAACACCATATATTTT.

The chain is built from TRBV5-4 and TRBJ1-2; D is unresolved. Germline lookup yields CDR1 SGHNT and CDR2 YYREEE (reference sequence). V was pared by 0 bases and J by 2 bases, with 8 bases between. There are 14 residues in the CDR3. CDR3 amino acids: CASSLDRLNYGYTF. The CDR3 DNA follows: TGTGCCAGCAGCTTGGATCGACTGAACTATGGCTACACCTTC.

The chain links TRBV30 to TRBJ1-6; D call uncertain. There are 13 residues in the CDR3. From germline, CDR1 is GTSNPN and CDR2 SVGIG (reference sequence). V dropped 1 base and J dropped 5 bases, with 6 bases sitting between them. CDR3 region: CAWSAGNNSPLHF. CDR3 sequence (DNA): TGTGCCTGGAGTGCGGGGAATAATTCACCCCTCCACTTT.

The chain has TRBV7-9 and TRBJ2-3; 10 bases are shared with TRBD2. Per germline, CDR1 SEHNR and CDR2 FQNEAQ (reference sequence). Trimming cost V 5 bases and J 4 bases; bases outside gene matches: 6. The CDR3 has 15 residues. The DNA of the CDR3 is TGTGCCAGCAGCCCACTAGCGGGGAGGTCAGATACGCAGTATTTT. Translation gives CASSPLAGRSDTQYF.

This chain connects TRBV7-9 to TRBJ1-3, with 11 bases aligning to TRBD1. The CDR3 is made up of 16 amino acids. J gave up 1 base and V 4 bases, and 3 bases lay outside the gene matches. CDR1 is SEHNR, CDR2 FQNEAQ, per germline (reference sequence). The DNA of the CDR3 is TGTGCCAGCAGCTGGGGACAGGGGGTTTCTGGAAACACCATATATTTT. It codes for CASSWGQGVSGNTIYF.

Here the CDR3 reads CASSLPYSYEQYV. The CDR3 bases are TGTGCCAGCAGTTTGCCGTATTCCTACGAGCAGTACGTC. The chain links TRBV28 to TRBJ2-7, with D unresolved. The CDR3 is made up of 13 amino acids. Germline V gene data show CDR1 as MDHEN and CDR2 as SYDVKM. V was cut by 3 bases and J by 1 base, with 7 bases left in between.

This clone showed up just a few times. The rearrangement joins TRBV7-8 to TRBJ2-1; 8 positions match TRBD2. This CDR3 region has 15 residues. Unmatched junction bases numbered 5, after V lost 7 bases and J lost 0 bases. Germline loops: CDR1 SGHVS, CDR2 FQNEAQ. This CDR3 is CASNTGTSSYNEQFF. The CDR3 DNA reads TGTGCCAGCAACACCGGGACTAGCTCCTACAATGAGCAGTTCTTC.

This clone was seen once. This chain links TRBV2 with TRBJ2-3, with no clear D. The germline CDR1 and CDR2 sequences are SNHLY and FYNNEI. The CDR3 runs 14 residues. Trimming removed 4 bases from V and 0 bases from J, with 8 bases in between. DNA of the CDR3: TGTGCCAGCAGTGCTCCCGTTAGCACAGATACGCAGTATTTT. It yields the protein CASSAPVSTDTQYF. Full variable domain (rest looked up from reference TRBV2 and TRBJ2-3): EPEVTQTPSHQVTQMGQEVILRCVPISNHLYFYWYRQILGQKVEFLVSFYNNEISEKSEIFDDQFSVERPDGSNFTLKIRSTKLEDSAMYFCASSAPVSTDTQYFGPGTRLTVL.

This clone was found a few times. The V and J genes are TRBV5-6 and TRBJ1-3; a possible D gene is TRBD1 (6 bases). The CDR3 contains 18 residues. CDR1 and CDR2 (germline): SGHDT, YYEEEE. Trimming removed 4 bases from V and 1 base from J, with 21 bases in between. The CDR3 reads CASSPARPGVKSGNTIYF. The CDR3 coding sequence is TGTGCCAGCAGCCCCGCCCGGCCAGGGGTTAAGTCTGGAAACACCATATATTTT.

The chain combines TRBV30 with TRBJ2-1; 12 positions agree with TRBD2. CDR1 is GTSNPN and CDR2 is SVGIG in the germline V gene (reference sequence). The V gene end was trimmed by 1 base and the J gene end by 9 bases; junction bases not matched to a gene: 1. The length of the CDR3 is 13 residues. This CDR3 is CAWSALAGGEQFF. CDR3 bases: TGTGCCTGGAGTGCACTAGCGGGAGGTGAGCAGTTCTTC.

This sequence joins TRBV6-5 and TRBJ1-2, with D possibly TRBD1 on 6 matching bases. There are 15 residues in the CDR3. V was shortened by 7 bases and J by 6 bases, with 21 bases between the two germline ends. CDR1 is MNHEY, CDR2 SVGAGI, per germline. CDR3 residues: CASTTLGGRVDGYTF. The CDR3, as DNA: TGTGCCAGCACCACACTGGGGGGGCGGGTCGATGGCTACACCTTC.

The genes are TRBV6-5 and TRBJ2-6; D is uncertain. CDR1 MNHEY and CDR2 SVGAGI come from the germline V gene. Trimming took 4 bases from V and 1 from J, leaving 8 bases between them. CDR3 size: 15 residues. CDR3 protein: CASSSGISGANVLTF. The CDR3 region has the DNA TGTGCCAGCAGTTCGGGCATTTCTGGGGCCAACGTCCTGACTTTC.

The chain couples TRBV7-2 to TRBJ1-2, with D maybe TRBD1 (6 bases). The V end was cut by 4 bases, the J end by 2 bases, with 11 bases between. The CDR3 is 14 residues long. Germline V gene sequence: CDR1 SGHTA, CDR2 FQGNSA. For the CDR3, the DNA is TGTGCCAGCAGCTGGGACGGACAGAACTATGGCTACACCTTC. This sequence encodes CASSWDGQNYGYTF.

In its sample, this clone is medium-sized. In DNA form, the CDR3 reads TGTGCCAGTAGTATAGATCTAACTAGCGGGAGCCCTAGCACAGATACGCAGTATTTT. This gives the protein CASSIDLTSGSPSTDTQYF. The rearrangement uses TRBV19 and TRBJ2-3, with 11 positions matching TRBD2. This CDR3 spans 19 amino acids. V was pared by 0 bases and J by 0 bases, with 8 bases of the junction left unmatched. Germline V gene lookup returns CDR1 LNHDA and CDR2 SQIVND (reference sequence).

The chain employs TRBV29-1 and TRBJ1-1, with D hard to call. This CDR3 has 13 residues. The V and J ends lost 4 bases and 4 bases respectively, with 13 bases between them. Germline assignment: CDR1 SQVTM and CDR2 ANQGSEA. This CDR3 is CSVGLRGGTEAFF. The CDR3 region has the DNA TGCAGCGTTGGGTTGCGGGGTGGCACTGAAGCTTTCTTT.

The chain links TRBV19 to TRBJ1-2; 7 bases are shared with TRBD1. CDR3 length: 12 amino acids. V shed 4 bases and J 5 bases; nucleotides not matched to a gene: 1. Per the germline V gene, CDR1 is LNHDA and CDR2 is SQIVND (reference sequence). For the CDR3, the DNA is TGTGCCAGTAGTAAGACAGGGTATGGCTACACCTTC. It codes for CASSKTGYGYTF.

The chain has TRBV18 and TRBJ1-6, with D tentatively TRBD1 (5 bases). The CDR3 contains 15 residues. V lost 0 bases to trimming and J lost 6 bases, with 9 bases between them. Germline V gives CDR1 KGHSH, CDR2 LQKENI. The DNA for the CDR3 is TGTGCCAGCTCACCACCCTTAGGGGTTAATTCACCCCTCCACTTT. It specifies CASSPPLGVNSPLHF.

The rearrangement links TRBV19 to TRBJ2-2, with a possible D match to TRBD2 (6 bases). In germline, CDR1 is LNHDA, CDR2 SQIVND (reference sequence). Deletions cut 3 bases from V and 0 bases from J, with 14 bases between. The CDR3 contains 17 residues. CDR3 amino acids: CASSIGGVGTNTGELFF. CDR3 in DNA: TGTGCCAGTAGTATCGGAGGGGTCGGAACGAACACCGGGGAGCTGTTTTTT.

The chain uses TRBV10-2 and TRBJ1-6; D is perhaps TRBD1 (5 bases). CDR1 and CDR2 from the germline V gene are WSHSY and SAAADI. V was pared by 2 bases and J by 3 bases, with 11 bases between. This CDR3 has 16 amino acids. The CDR3: CASSEVGGYYNSPLHF. In DNA, the CDR3 is TGCGCCAGCAGTGAGGTGGGGGGATACTATAATTCACCCCTCCACTTT.

The chain combines TRBV7-9 with TRBJ2-1; 14 nucleotides agree with TRBD2. This CDR3 has 16 amino acids. V gave up 1 base and J gave up 7 bases; unmatched junction bases: 3. CDR1 and CDR2 from the germline V gene are SEHNR and FQNEAQ (reference sequence). CDR3 loop: CASSLEGLAGVNEQFF. The DNA for the CDR3 is TGTGCCAGCAGCTTAGAGGGACTAGCGGGAGTAAATGAGCAGTTCTTC.

V and J are TRBV5-6 and TRBJ1-4; D is undetermined. Germline-derived CDR1 and CDR2 are SGHDT and YYEEEE. The CDR3 extends over 17 amino acids. V was trimmed by 3 bases and J by 4 bases, leaving 19 bases between them. The CDR3 here is CASSSSKRVLLNEKLFF. CDR3 bases: TGTGCCAGCAGCTCAAGTAAACGGGTCCTCCTTAATGAAAAACTGTTTTTT.

The V and J genes are TRBV19 and TRBJ2-3, with 7 nucleotides matching TRBD1. V trimming: 2 bases; J trimming: 3 bases; junction bases outside the gene matches: 5. Germline CDR1 reads LNHDA; CDR2 reads SQIVND (reference sequence). CDR3 size: 15 residues. CDR3 amino acids: CASSIRQGRTDTQYF. In nucleotides, the CDR3 is TGTGCCAGTAGTATAAGACAGGGCAGGACAGATACGCAGTATTTT. The full variable domain, its missing parts supplied by reference TRBV19 and TRBJ2-3, is DGGITQSPKYLFRKEGQNVTLSCEQNLNHDAMYWYRQDPGQGLRLIYYSQIVNDFQKGDIAEGYSVSREKKESFPLTVTSAQKNPTAFYLCASSIRQGRTDTQYFGPGTRLTVL.

V and J are TRBV21-1 and TRBJ2-7; the table names TRBD1, a call not compared with the DNA. TRBV21-1 is shown as a pseudogene. CDR3 length: 16 amino acids. CDR3 DNA sequence: TGTGCCAGCAGCAATGGTCCCGGACAGGGCTCCTACGAGCAGTACGTC. It encodes CASSNGPGQGSYEQYV.

The V gene is TRBV30, the J gene TRBJ1-2, with 9 bases matching TRBD1. Germline loops: CDR1 GTSNPN, CDR2 SVGIG (reference sequence). This CDR3 spans 17 amino acids. J gave up 2 bases and V 3 bases, and 13 bases lay outside the gene matches. CDR3 nucleotides: TGTGCCTGGAGGCCCTGGACAGGGGCAAAAAAGAACTATGGCTACACCTTC. This translates into CAWRPWTGAKKNYGYTF.